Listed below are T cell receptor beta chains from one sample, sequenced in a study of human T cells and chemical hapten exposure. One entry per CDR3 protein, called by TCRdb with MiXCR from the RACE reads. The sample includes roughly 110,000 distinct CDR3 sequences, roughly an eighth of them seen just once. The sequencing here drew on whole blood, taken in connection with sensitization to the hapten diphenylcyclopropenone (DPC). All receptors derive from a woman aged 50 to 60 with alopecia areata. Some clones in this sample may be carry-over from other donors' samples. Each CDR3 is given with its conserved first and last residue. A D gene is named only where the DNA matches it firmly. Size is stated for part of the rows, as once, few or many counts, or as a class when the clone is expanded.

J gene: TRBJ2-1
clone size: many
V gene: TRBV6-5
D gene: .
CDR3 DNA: TGTGCCAGCAGTTATCGACAGGCTCGTAGTGAGCAGTTCTTC
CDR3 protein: CASSYRQARSEQFF

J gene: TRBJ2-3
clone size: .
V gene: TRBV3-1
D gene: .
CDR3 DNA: TGTGCCAGCAGCCAGCGCCTGAGCACAGATACGCAGTATTTT
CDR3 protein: CASSQRLSTDTQYF

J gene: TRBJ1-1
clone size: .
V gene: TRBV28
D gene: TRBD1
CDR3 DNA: TGTGCCAGCAGTGGGACAGCCGCGAACACTGAAGCTTTCTTT
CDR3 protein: CASSGTAANTEAFF

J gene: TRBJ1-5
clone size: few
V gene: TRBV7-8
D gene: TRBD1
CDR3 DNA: TGTGCCAGCAGCTCGACAGGGCGCAATCAGCCCCAGCATTTT
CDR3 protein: CASSSTGRNQPQHF

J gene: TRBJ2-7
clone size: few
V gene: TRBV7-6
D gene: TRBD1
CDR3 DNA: TGTGCCAGCAGCTTAGTTCGGGACAGGACCTACGAGCAGTACTTC
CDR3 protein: CASSLVRDRTYEQYF

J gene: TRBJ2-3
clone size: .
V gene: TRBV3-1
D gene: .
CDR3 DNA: TGTGCCAGCAGCCAGTCCTTAATTGGGACAGATACGCAGTATTTT
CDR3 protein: CASSQSLIGTDTQYF

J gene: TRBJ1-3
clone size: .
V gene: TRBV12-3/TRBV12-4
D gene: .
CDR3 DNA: TGTGCCAGCAGTCTCGGTACGGGAAACACCATATATTTT
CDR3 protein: CASSLGTGNTIYF

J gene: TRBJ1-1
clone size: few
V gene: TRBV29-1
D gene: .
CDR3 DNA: TGCAGCGTTGGAAGTACTGAAGCTTTCTTT
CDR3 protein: CSVGSTEAFF

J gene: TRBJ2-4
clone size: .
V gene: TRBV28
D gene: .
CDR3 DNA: TGTGCCAGCAGTCCAGCTCTCTTGATTCAGTACTTC
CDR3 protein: CASSPALLIQYF

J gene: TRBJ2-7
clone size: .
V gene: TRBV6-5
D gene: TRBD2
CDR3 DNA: TGTGCCAGCAGTTACTCGAAACTAGCGGGCTCCTACGAGCAGTACTTC
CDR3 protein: CASSYSKLAGSYEQYF

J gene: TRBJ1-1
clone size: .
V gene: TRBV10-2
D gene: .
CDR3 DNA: TGCGCCAGCAAATCGAAGGGCGGCTCTGAAGCTTTCTTT
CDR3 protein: CASKSKGGSEAFF

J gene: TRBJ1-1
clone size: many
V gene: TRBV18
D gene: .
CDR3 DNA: TGTGCCAGCTCACCCGAGTCCCATAGTGCGACAGAAGCTTTCTTT
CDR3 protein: CASSPESHSATEAFF

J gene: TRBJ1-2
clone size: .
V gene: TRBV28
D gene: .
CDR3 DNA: TGTGCCAGCAGTTTCAACGGCATCTCCTATGGCTACACCTTC
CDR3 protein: CASSFNGISYGYTF

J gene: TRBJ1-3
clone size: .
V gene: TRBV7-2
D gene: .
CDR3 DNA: TGTGCCAGCAGCTTAGTTCACAGTACTGGAAACACCATATATTTT
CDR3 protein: CASSLVHSTGNTIYF

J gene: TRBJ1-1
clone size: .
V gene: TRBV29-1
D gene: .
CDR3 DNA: TGCAGCGTTGAATCTGGGGCTGTGTGGTCCAACACTGAAGCTTTCTTT
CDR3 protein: CSVESGAVWSNTEAFF

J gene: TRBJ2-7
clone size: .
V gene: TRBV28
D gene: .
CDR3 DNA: TGTGCCAGCAGTTTTGAGGTTGGCGAGCAGTACTTC
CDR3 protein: CASSFEVGEQYF

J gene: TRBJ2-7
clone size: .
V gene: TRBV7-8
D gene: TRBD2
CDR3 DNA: TGTGCCAGCGGCGAACTAGCGGGAGTTGTAAAATACTTC
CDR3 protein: CASGELAGVVKYF

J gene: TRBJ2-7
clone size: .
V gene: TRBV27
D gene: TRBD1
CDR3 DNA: TGTGCCAGCAGCACTGGACAGGGATACGAGCAGTACTTC
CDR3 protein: CASSTGQGYEQYF

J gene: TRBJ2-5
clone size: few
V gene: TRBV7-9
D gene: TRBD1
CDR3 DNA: TGTGCCAGCAGGCCTGGGACAGGGGTGACCCAGTACTTC
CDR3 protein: CASRPGTGVTQYF

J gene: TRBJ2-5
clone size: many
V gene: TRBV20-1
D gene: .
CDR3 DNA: TGCAGTGCTAGAGCCTCGGGTGTTGGAGAGACCCAGTACTTC
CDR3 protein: CSARASGVGETQYF

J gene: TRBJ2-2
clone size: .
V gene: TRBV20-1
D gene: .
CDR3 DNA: TGCAGTGCTAGAGATGCAACAGGGTACTTGCTCACCGGGGAGCTGTTTTTT
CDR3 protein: CSARDATGYLLTGELFF

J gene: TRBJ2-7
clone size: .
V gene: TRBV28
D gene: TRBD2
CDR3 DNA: TGTGCCAGCAGTTACGCGTCGGGACTAGCTCACGAGCAGTACTTC
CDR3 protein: CASSYASGLAHEQYF

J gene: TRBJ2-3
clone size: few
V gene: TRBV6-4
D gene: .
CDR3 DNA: TGTGCCAGCAGTGGTGCGGCGGGGTTGGCAGATACGCAGTATTTT
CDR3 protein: CASSGAAGLADTQYF

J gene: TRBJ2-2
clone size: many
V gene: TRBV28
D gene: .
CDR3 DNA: TGTGCCAGCAGTTTTTACAACACCGGGGAGCTGTTTTTT
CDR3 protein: CASSFYNTGELFF

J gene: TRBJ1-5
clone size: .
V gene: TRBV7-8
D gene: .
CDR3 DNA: TGTGCCAGCAGCCCTGTGATTCAACCGGGACGGGTAAATCAGCCCCAGCATTTT
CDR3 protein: CASSPVIQPGRVNQPQHF